These T cell receptor beta chains were read from a single sample in a study of siplizumab effects on memory and regulatory T cells. Sequencing used immunoSEQ multiplex PCR; TCRdb keeps in-frame clones, though not all of them. The data hold some 56,000 clones, with 95% to 98% observed a single time. The sequencing input was naive CD8+ T cells sorted from blood. The receptors shown here come from a human donor in good health. The CDR3 runs from the conserved cysteine through the conserved F or W. A D gene is named only where the DNA matches it firmly. Only part of the rows carry a size: once, few, many, or a class if the clone is expanded.

length: 15; V: TRBV9; size: -; J: TRBJ1-2; D: -; DNA: TGTGCCAGCAGCGAGCAAACAGGGTCTGACTATGGCTACACCTTC; CDR3: CASSEQTGSDYGYTF
length: 11; V: TRBV29-1; size: -; J: TRBJ2-2; D: -; DNA: TGCAGCGTACCGGGCAGCGGGGAGCTGTTTTTT; CDR3: CSVPGSGELFF
length: 13; V: TRBV6-1; size: -; J: TRBJ2-3; D: TRBD1; DNA: TGTGCCAGCAGAGAGGACAGGGCAGATACGCAGTATTTT; CDR3: CASREDRADTQYF
length: 15; V: TRBV7-9; size: -; J: TRBJ1-4; D: -; DNA: TGTGCCAGCAGCTTACCGCGGGGGCAGAATGAAAAACTGTTTTTT; CDR3: CASSLPRGQNEKLFF
length: 16; V: TRBV30; size: -; J: TRBJ1-5; D: -; DNA: TGTGCCTGGAGTCCCGGACGGAGCCTCCTTAATCAGCCCCAGCATTTT; CDR3: CAWSPGRSLLNQPQHF
length: 15; V: TRBV6-5; size: once; J: TRBJ1-2; D: TRBD1; DNA: TGTGCCAGCCGACAGGACGAGGGGGCCTTCTATGGCTACACCTTC; CDR3: CASRQDEGAFYGYTF
length: 14; V: TRBV6-6; size: -; J: TRBJ1-1; D: -; DNA: TGTGCCAGCAGTTACTCGGTCGTAAATGTTGAAGCTTTCTTT; CDR3: CASSYSVVNVEAFF
length: 16; V: TRBV4-1; size: -; J: TRBJ2-1; D: -; DNA: TGCGCCAGCAGCCAAGTCAATCTAGTGGCCTACAATGAGCAGTTCTTC; CDR3: CASSQVNLVAYNEQFF
length: 14; V: TRBV15; size: -; J: TRBJ2-3; D: -; DNA: TGTGCCACCAGCAGAGATGGGGGGCCAGATACGCAGTATTTT; CDR3: CATSRDGGPDTQYF
length: 13; V: TRBV5-4; size: -; J: TRBJ2-7; D: -; DNA: TGTGCCAGCAGCTTGGCAGGTGGCGCCGAGCAGTACTTC; CDR3: CASSLAGGAEQYF
length: 15; V: TRBV4-2; size: -; J: TRBJ1-2; D: -; DNA: TGTGCCAGCAGCCAGGTACCCGAGACAGGCTATGGCTACACCTTC; CDR3: CASSQVPETGYGYTF
length: 13; V: TRBV10-3; size: -; J: TRBJ2-5; D: -; DNA: TGTGCCATCAGTACTAGCTTTCAAGAGACCCAGTACTTC; CDR3: CAISTSFQETQYF
length: 15; V: TRBV19; size: -; J: TRBJ1-3; D: -; DNA: TGTGCCAGTAGTACCTCAGGTTTCTCTGGAAACACCATATATTTT; CDR3: CASSTSGFSGNTIYF
length: 15; V: TRBV28; size: once; J: TRBJ1-1; D: TRBD1; DNA: TGTGCCAGCAGTTTAACGGGACAGGGGAACACTGAAGCTTTCTTT; CDR3: CASSLTGQGNTEAFF
length: 19; V: TRBV7-6; size: -; J: TRBJ2-1; D: TRBD2; DNA: TGTGCCAGCAGCTTATTGGCCACGCGGGAGGGACTCTCCGAAAGCGAGCAGTTCTTC; CDR3: CASSLLATREGLSESEQFF
length: 18; V: TRBV7-8; size: -; J: TRBJ2-1; D: -; DNA: TGTGCCAGCAGCTTAACTGTAGGGCCGGGGGACTCCTACAATGAGCAGTTCTTC; CDR3: CASSLTVGPGDSYNEQFF
length: 14; V: TRBV27; size: -; J: TRBJ1-5; D: TRBD1; DNA: TGTGCCAGCAGTTTGAGGGGACAGGGTCAGCCCCAGCATTTT; CDR3: CASSLRGQGQPQHF
length: 16; V: TRBV7-7; size: -; J: TRBJ2-1; D: TRBD2; DNA: TGTGCTAGCAGCTTAGAGGTAGCGGGAGGGCAGGGTGAGCAGTTCTTC; CDR3: CASSLEVAGGQGEQFF
length: 13; V: TRBV27; size: -; J: TRBJ2-1; D: -; DNA: TGTGCCAGCAGTCTTGGGACCTACAATGAGCAGTTCTTC; CDR3: CASSLGTYNEQFF
length: 16; V: TRBV5-1; size: -; J: TRBJ1-1; D: -; DNA: TGCGCCAGCAGCTTGGGAGACAGTTTTATGAACACTGAAGCTTTCTTT; CDR3: CASSLGDSFMNTEAFF
length: 13; V: TRBV6-6; size: -; J: TRBJ1-1; D: -; DNA: TGTGCCAGCAGCCAGACAGTGAACACTGAAGCTTTCTTT; CDR3: CASSQTVNTEAFF
length: 15; V: TRBV7-6; size: -; J: TRBJ2-1; D: -; DNA: TGTGCCAGCAGCTTAGCGAAAACCCAGTACAATGAGCAGTTCTTC; CDR3: CASSLAKTQYNEQFF
length: 14; V: TRBV7-7; size: -; J: TRBJ2-5; D: -; DNA: TGTGCTAGCAGCTTAGACGGGAGTGTAGAGACCCAGTACTTC; CDR3: CASSLDGSVETQYF
length: 15; V: TRBV5-6; size: -; J: TRBJ1-2; D: -; DNA: TGTGCCAGCAGCTTCGATACACAGGGAATCTATGGCTACACCTTC; CDR3: CASSFDTQGIYGYTF
length: 17; V: TRBV5-1; size: -; J: TRBJ2-2; D: -; DNA: TGCGCCAGCAGCTTACCGGGACTTCCCCCCGACACCGGGGAGCTGTTTTTT; CDR3: CASSLPGLPPDTGELFF
length: 16; V: TRBV6-6; size: -; J: TRBJ2-4; D: TRBD1; DNA: TGTGCCAGCAGCACAACCACTCGACAGGGTGAAAACATTCAGTACTTC; CDR3: CASSTTTRQGENIQYF
length: 14; V: TRBV2; size: -; J: TRBJ2-3; D: -; DNA: TGTGCCAGCAGTGAAGCGGAGGGCGGAGATACGCAGTATTTT; CDR3: CASSEAEGGDTQYF
length: 11; V: TRBV6-5; size: -; J: TRBJ1-1; D: -; DNA: TGTGCCAGCATGGCAGGACCTGAAGCTTTCTTT; CDR3: CASMAGPEAFF